Presented here are 26 T cell receptor beta chains from one specimen sequenced in a study of CD8 T cells in Susac syndrome. An input of about 0.5 to 1 ug of RNA was subjected to reverse transcription using random hexamers. TCRdb reanalysed the immunoSEQ multiplex PCR reads using MiXCR and keeps one entry per CDR3 protein. The sample lists just under 150,000 distinct CDR3 sequences; approximately 93% were seen once. Sequenced material: CD4+ T cells from PBMCs. These receptors all stem from a human donor in good health.

The rearrangement links TRBV5-1 to TRBJ2-2, with D perhaps assigned TRBD1 or TRBD2 (5 bases each). This CDR3 is 15 amino acids long. Germline lookup yields CDR1 SGHRS and CDR2 YFSETQ. With 3 bases removed from V and 2 bases from J, the gap between germline ends came to 11 bases. CDR3 sequence (DNA): TGCGCCAGCAGCTACCGGGACCCCAACACCGGGGAGCTGTTTTTT. This gives the protein CASSYRDPNTGELFF.

CDR3: CSQAPGTDTQYF. CDR3 coding DNA: TGCAGCCAAGCTCCTGGCACAGATACGCAGTATTTT. The rearrangement uses TRBV29-1 and TRBJ2-3, with no clear D. Germline V lookup: CDR1 SQVTM, CDR2 ANQGSEA. The CDR3 is 12 residues long. Deletions cut 8 bases from V and 1 base from J, with 10 bases between.

This clonotype was seen once. This chain connects TRBV4-2 to TRBJ2-1; 13 positions match TRBD2. V shed 2 bases and J 5 bases; nucleotides not matched to a gene: 9. The CDR3 has 18 residues. Looked up from germline, CDR1 is LGHNA and CDR2 is YNFKEQ. The CDR3 DNA reads TGTGCCAGCAGCCAAACCAGAAGCGGGACTAGCGGGAACAATGAGCAGTTCTTC. This encodes CASSQTRSGTSGNNEQFF.

The chain is built from TRBV7-2 and TRBJ1-5, with 9 bases that match TRBD1. This CDR3 spans 16 amino acids. The germline gives CDR1 SGHTA, CDR2 FQGNSA. V gave up 1 base and J gave up 6 bases; unmatched junction bases: 7. This CDR3 reads CASSLGVGQGIQPQHF. CDR3 in DNA: TGTGCCAGCAGCTTAGGAGTGGGACAGGGTATTCAGCCCCAGCATTTT.

This sequence joins TRBV10-3 and TRBJ2-1; TRBD2 matches at 7 bases. V gave up 7 bases and J gave up 9 bases; unmatched junction bases: 9. CDR1 ENHRY and CDR2 SYGVKD come from the germline V gene. The CDR3 extends over 13 amino acids. In DNA, the CDR3 is TGTGCCATCAAGGTTGAGGGGAGGGGTGAGCAGTTCTTC. This translates into CAIKVEGRGEQFF.

This clonotype was recorded once. The CDR3 region is CAIRARGGEGLEQYF. CDR3 sequence (DNA): TGTGCCATCAGGGCCCGGGGGGGAGAGGGACTCGAGCAGTACTTC. The chain carries TRBV10-3 and TRBJ2-7; 8 bases are a match to TRBD2. Germline CDR1 is ENHRY and CDR2 is SYGVKD. CDR3 length: 15 amino acids. The junction had 13 bases not matched to a gene; V was cut back by 6 bases and J by 6 bases.

The rearrangement joins TRBV5-1 to TRBJ2-7; D call uncertain. The CDR3 runs to 15 residues. The germline V gene encodes CDR1 SGHRS and CDR2 YFSETQ. Trimming removed 0 bases at V and 2 bases at J, with 12 bases between. DNA of the CDR3: TGCGCCAGCAGCTTGGATGTTGGGTATACCTACGAGCAGTACTTC. Its translation is CASSLDVGYTYEQYF.

The rearrangement uses TRBV29-1 and TRBJ1-3, with D perhaps matching TRBD1 (5 bases). V was pared by 6 bases and J by 0 bases, with 12 bases between. CDR1 SQVTM and CDR2 ANQGSEA come from the germline V gene. The CDR3 covers 14 residues. Here the CDR3 reads CSVGSGFSGNTIYF. Here the CDR3 DNA reads TGCAGCGTGGGCTCAGGGTTCTCTGGAAACACCATATATTTT.

The V gene is TRBV3-1, the J gene TRBJ2-1; D unresolved. The germline CDR1 and CDR2 sequences are LGHDT and YNNKEL (reference sequence). Deletions cut 0 bases from V and 6 bases from J, with 6 bases between. This CDR3 spans 13 amino acids. The CDR3 protein is CASSQDNSNEQFF. The CDR3 DNA reads as TGTGCCAGCAGCCAAGATAACAGCAATGAGCAGTTCTTC.

The rearrangement joins TRBV2 to TRBJ1-1; D is undetermined. V was cut by 3 bases and J by 8 bases, with 7 bases left in between. CDR1 is SNHLY and CDR2 is FYNNEI in the germline V gene. The CDR3 extends over 11 amino acids. Here the CDR3 reads CASSETREAFF. DNA for the CDR3: TGTGCCAGCAGTGAGACACGCGAAGCTTTCTTT.

This clonotype was seen a handful of times. The rearrangement links TRBV29-1 to TRBJ1-3; 9 nucleotides agree with TRBD1. Trimming removed 5 bases from V and 3 bases from J; junction bases left unmatched: 5. CDR1 and CDR2 from the germline V gene are SQVTM and ANQGSEA. The CDR3 length is 14 residues. In DNA form, the CDR3 reads TGCAGCGTTAAACAGGGGGCGGTTGGAAACACCATATATTTT. This codes for CSVKQGAVGNTIYF. The full variable domain, completed using reference TRBV29-1 and TRBJ1-3, is SAVISQKPSRDICQRGTSLTIQCQVDSQVTMMFWYRQQPGQSLTLIATANQGSEATYESGFVIDKFPISRPNLTFSTLTVSNMSPEDSSIYLCSVKQGAVGNTIYFGEGSWLTVV.

The chain employs TRBV29-1 and TRBJ2-1; TRBD2 matches 11 bases. The trim removed 4 bases at V and 0 bases at J, leaving 5 bases unmatched. The CDR3 has 16 amino acids. The germline V gene has CDR1 SQVTM and CDR2 ANQGSEA. The CDR3 sequence: CSVGGGTSGSYNEQFF. The CDR3 region has the DNA TGCAGCGTTGGGGGCGGGACTAGCGGCTCCTACAATGAGCAGTTCTTC.

The chain recombines TRBV6-1 with TRBJ2-7; possibly TRBD2 for D (5 bases). The V gene lost 8 bases and the J gene lost 3 bases, with 8 bases spanning the gap. This CDR3 region has 11 residues. CDR1 MNHNS and CDR2 SASEGT come from the germline V gene. The CDR3 DNA reads TGTGCCAGCCTAGCTTACTACGAGCAGTACTTC. Translated: CASLAYYEQYF.

The rearrangement uses TRBV2 and TRBJ2-2, with D unresolved. This CDR3 spans 16 amino acids. Germline CDR1 reads SNHLY; CDR2 reads FYNNEI. Trimming left V 4 bases short and J 4 bases short, with 16 bases between. The CDR3 sequence: CASSVGLPLSTGELFF. CDR3 bases: TGTGCCAGCAGTGTCGGCCTCCCCCTGAGCACCGGGGAGCTGTTTTTT.

The rearrangement links TRBV24-1 to TRBJ2-1; 11 nucleotides line up with TRBD2. The V segment lost 5 bases and the J segment 8 bases; nucleotides outside the gene matches: 7. CDR3 length: 15 amino acids. Germline V lookup: CDR1 KGHDR, CDR2 SFDVKD. In DNA form, the CDR3 reads TGTGCCACCAGTGCTCTGGCGGGACTAGCGGATGAGCAGTTCTTC. Amino acids: CATSALAGLADEQFF.

V is TRBV28 and J is TRBJ2-5, with D perhaps TRBD2 (6 bases). Between the trimmed V and J ends, which lost 10 bases and 7 bases, there was a span of 16 bases. The CDR3 extends over 12 amino acids. The germline V gene has CDR1 MDHEN and CDR2 SYDVKM. CDR3 nucleotides: TGTGCCACCTACCGGGGGAGCGGGACCCAGTACTTC. Its protein product is CATYRGSGTQYF.

J is TRBJ2-1 and V is TRBV11-2, with 9 positions matching TRBD2. The CDR3 is 15 amino acids. Germline CDR1 is SGHAT and CDR2 is FQNNGV. V was clipped by 6 bases and J by 4 bases; unmatched bases: 7. The CDR3 nucleotides are TGTGCCAGCAGTCTGGTTGCGGGAGGGTACAATGAGCAGTTCTTC. This encodes CASSLVAGGYNEQFF.

For the CDR3, the DNA is TGTGCCAGCAGTTACTCGATAATTTCCTTAAGGGGCTACGAGCAGTACTTC. Translating it yields CASSYSIISLRGYEQYF. This chain joins TRBV6-5 and TRBJ2-7, with D tentatively TRBD1 (5 bases). V was shortened by 0 bases and J by 3 bases, with 18 bases between the two germline ends. The CDR3 is made up of 17 amino acids. CDR1 and CDR2 from the germline V gene are MNHEY and SVGAGI.

This rearrangement joins TRBV7-8 to TRBJ1-2; no reliable D call. The germline CDR1 and CDR2 sequences are SGHVS and FQNEAQ. V lost 0 bases and J lost 5, with 10 bases in between. CDR3 length: 14 residues. The CDR3 here is CASSLAEILYGYTF. The CDR3 DNA sequence: TGTGCCAGCAGCTTAGCGGAAATTTTATATGGCTACACCTTC.

The chain has TRBV7-8 and TRBJ2-3; D call uncertain. The CDR3 has 16 residues. Germline V lookup: CDR1 SGHVS, CDR2 FQNEAQ. The V end lost 0 bases, the J end lost 3 bases, and 13 bases lay between the germline ends. CDR3 in amino acids: CASSLALGKRTDTQYF. In DNA, the CDR3 is TGTGCCAGCAGCTTAGCGCTGGGGAAAAGGACAGATACGCAGTATTTT.

The chain combines TRBV7-9 with TRBJ1-1; TRBD1 matches 8 bases. V lost 6 bases and J lost 7; bases outside the gene matches: 10. The CDR3 length is 14 residues. CDR1 SEHNR and CDR2 FQNEAQ come from the germline V gene (reference sequence). CDR3 DNA sequence: TGTGCCAGCAGGAGCAGGGGGCGAGGGGATGAAGCTTTCTTT. This codes for CASRSRGRGDEAFF.

The rearrangement links TRBV12-3 or TRBV12-4 to TRBJ2-2, with D unresolved. The CDR3 loop spans 13 amino acids. Trimming took 3 bases from V and 3 from J, leaving 5 bases between them. The CDR3 reads CASSFWDTGELFF. The CDR3 DNA sequence: TGTGCCAGCAGTTTTTGGGACACCGGGGAGCTGTTTTTT.

The chain carries TRBV30 and TRBJ2-7; 7 bases are a match to TRBD2. The CDR3 covers 15 residues. Germline trimming cut 0 bases from V and 1 base from J; bases unmatched to any gene: 6. Per the germline V gene, CDR1 is GTSNPN and CDR2 is SVGIG (reference sequence). The CDR3 DNA reads as TGTGCCTGGAGTGTAGGCTCTAGCGGATCCTACGAGCAGTACTTC. Its protein is CAWSVGSSGSYEQYF.

The chain joins TRBV18 to TRBJ1-3; D might be TRBD1 (5 bases). CDR1 and CDR2 (germline): KGHSH, LQKENI. Trimming pared 4 bases from V and 2 bases from J, leaving 15 bases between. The CDR3 is made up of 16 amino acids. The CDR3 spells CASSQTTGSTGNTIYF. CDR3 in DNA: TGTGCCAGCTCACAAACCACAGGATCTACTGGAAACACCATATATTTT.

This sequence joins TRBV6-6 and TRBJ1-4; D is unclear. Trimming stripped 6 bases from V and 8 bases from J, with 16 bases between. The CDR3 extends over 14 amino acids. Germline CDR1 is MNHNY and CDR2 is SVGAGI (reference sequence). The CDR3: CASRVAGEYEKLFF. For the CDR3, the DNA is TGTGCCAGCAGAGTCGCGGGCGAATACGAAAAACTGTTTTTT.

J is TRBJ2-2 and V is TRBV2, with D perhaps matching TRBD1 (5 bases). This CDR3 spans 15 amino acids. Between the trimmed V and J ends, which lost 1 base and 4 bases, there was a span of 10 bases. Germline lookup yields CDR1 SNHLY and CDR2 FYNNEI. Written as DNA, the CDR3 is TGTGCCAGCAGTGAAGTCAGGGCGGCCACCGGGGAGCTGTTTTTT. Translating gives CASSEVRAATGELFF. Complete variable domain (other parts from reference TRBV2 and TRBJ2-2): EPEVTQTPSHQVTQMGQEVILRCVPISNHLYFYWYRQILGQKVEFLVSFYNNEISEKSEIFDDQFSVERPDGSNFTLKIRSTKLEDSAMYFCASSEVRAATGELFFGEGSRLTVL.